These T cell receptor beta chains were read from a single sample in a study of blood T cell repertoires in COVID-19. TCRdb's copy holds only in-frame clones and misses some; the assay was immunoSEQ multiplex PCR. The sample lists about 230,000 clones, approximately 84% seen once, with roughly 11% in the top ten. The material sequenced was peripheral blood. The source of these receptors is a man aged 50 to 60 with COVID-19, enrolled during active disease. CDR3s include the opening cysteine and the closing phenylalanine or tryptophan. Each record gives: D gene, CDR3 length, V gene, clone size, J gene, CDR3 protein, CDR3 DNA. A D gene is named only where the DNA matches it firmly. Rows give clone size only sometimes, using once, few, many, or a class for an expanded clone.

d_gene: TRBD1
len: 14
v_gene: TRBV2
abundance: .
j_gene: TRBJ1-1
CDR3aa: CASRERQGRSEAFF
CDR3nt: TGTGCCAGCAGGGAAAGACAGGGTCGATCTGAAGCTTTCTTT

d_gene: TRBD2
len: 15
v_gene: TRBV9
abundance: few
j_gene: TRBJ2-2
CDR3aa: CASSVLAGAGGELFF
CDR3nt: TGTGCCAGCAGCGTACTAGCGGGGGCCGGCGGGGAGCTGTTTTTT

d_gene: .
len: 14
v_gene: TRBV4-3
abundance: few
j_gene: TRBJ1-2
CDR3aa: CASSQGRGDYGYTF
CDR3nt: TGCGCCAGCAGCCAAGGTCGGGGGGACTATGGCTACACCTTC

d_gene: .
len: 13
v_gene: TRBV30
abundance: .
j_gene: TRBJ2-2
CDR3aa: CAWTLANTGELFF
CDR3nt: TGTGCCTGGACCCTAGCGAACACCGGGGAGCTGTTTTTT

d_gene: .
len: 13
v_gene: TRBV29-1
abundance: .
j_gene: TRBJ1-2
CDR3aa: CSVEGWTDYGYTF
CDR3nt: TGCAGCGTTGAGGGGTGGACAGACTATGGCTACACCTTC

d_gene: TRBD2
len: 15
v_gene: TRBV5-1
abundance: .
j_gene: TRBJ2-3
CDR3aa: CASSRSGGAADTQYF
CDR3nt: TGCGCCAGCAGCCGGAGCGGGGGGGCCGCAGATACGCAGTATTTT

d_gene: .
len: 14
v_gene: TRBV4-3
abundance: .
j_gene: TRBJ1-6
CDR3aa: CASSPTVINSPLHF
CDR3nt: TGCGCCAGCAGCCCGACAGTAATTAATTCACCCCTCCACTTT

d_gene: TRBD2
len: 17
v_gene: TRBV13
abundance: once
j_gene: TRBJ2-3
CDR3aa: CASSVTSGGVGTDTQYF
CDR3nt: TGTGCCAGCAGCGTGACTAGCGGGGGGGTGGGCACAGATACGCAGTATTTT

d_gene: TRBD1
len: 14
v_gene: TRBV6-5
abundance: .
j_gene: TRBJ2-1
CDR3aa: CASSYGDRGVEQFF
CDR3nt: TGTGCCAGCAGTTACGGGGACAGGGGCGTTGAGCAGTTCTTC

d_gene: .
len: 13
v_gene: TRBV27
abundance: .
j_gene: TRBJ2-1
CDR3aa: CASSFRVGNEQFF
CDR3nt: TGTGCCAGCAGTTTCAGGGTCGGGAATGAGCAGTTCTTC

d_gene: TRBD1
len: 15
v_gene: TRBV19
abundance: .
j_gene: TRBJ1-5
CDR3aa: CASSIDRASNQPQHF
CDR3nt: TGTGCCAGTAGTATTGACAGGGCATCCAATCAGCCCCAGCATTTT

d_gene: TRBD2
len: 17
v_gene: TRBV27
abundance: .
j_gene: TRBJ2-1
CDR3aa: CASSKRPGLAEYNEQFF
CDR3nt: TGTGCCAGCAGTAAACGACCGGGACTAGCGGAGTACAATGAGCAGTTCTTC

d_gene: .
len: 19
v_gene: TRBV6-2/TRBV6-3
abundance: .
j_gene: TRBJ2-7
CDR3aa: CASSRTPRGASATSYEQYF
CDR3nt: TGTGCCAGCAGCCGGACCCCCCGGGGTGCGAGCGCGACTTCCTACGAGCAGTACTTC

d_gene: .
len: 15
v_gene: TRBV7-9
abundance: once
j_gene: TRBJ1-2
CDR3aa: CASSYGTRSNYGYTF
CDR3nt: TGTGCCAGCAGCTACGGGACAAGATCTAACTATGGCTACACCTTC

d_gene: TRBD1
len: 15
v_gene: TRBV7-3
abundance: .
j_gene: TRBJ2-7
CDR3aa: CASSSPRLTGGEQYF
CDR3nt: TGTGCCAGCAGCTCCCCCCGGCTGACAGGGGGCGAGCAGTACTTC

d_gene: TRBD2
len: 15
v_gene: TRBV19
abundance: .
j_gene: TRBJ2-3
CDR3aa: CASSIVAGGTDTQYF
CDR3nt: TGTGCCAGTAGTATAGTAGCGGGAGGTACAGATACGCAGTATTTT

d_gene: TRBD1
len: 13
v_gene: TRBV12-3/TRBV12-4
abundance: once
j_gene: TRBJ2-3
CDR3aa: CASGQGVSDTQYF
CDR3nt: TGTGCCAGCGGACAGGGGGTCTCAGATACGCAGTATTTT

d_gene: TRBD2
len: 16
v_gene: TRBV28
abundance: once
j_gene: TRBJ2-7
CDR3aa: CASSSALAGVYYEQYF
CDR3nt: TGTGCCAGCAGTTCCGCACTAGCGGGGGTATACTACGAGCAGTACTTC

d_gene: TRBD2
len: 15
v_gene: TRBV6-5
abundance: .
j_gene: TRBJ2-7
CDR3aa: CASISGLAGTYEQYF
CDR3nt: TGTGCCAGCATCTCGGGACTAGCGGGAACCTACGAGCAGTACTTC

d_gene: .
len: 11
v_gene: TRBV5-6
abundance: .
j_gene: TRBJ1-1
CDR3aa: CASSRSEEAFF
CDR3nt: TGTGCCAGCAGCCGGTCGGAGGAAGCTTTCTTT

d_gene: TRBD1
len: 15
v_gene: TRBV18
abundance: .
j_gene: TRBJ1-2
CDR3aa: CASSPIGQGDYGYTF
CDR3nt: TGTGCCAGCTCACCCATAGGACAGGGGGACTATGGCTACACCTTC

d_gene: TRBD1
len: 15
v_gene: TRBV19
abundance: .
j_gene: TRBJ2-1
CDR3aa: CASSTRDRGSNEQFF
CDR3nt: TGTGCCAGTAGTACACGGGACAGGGGGTCAAATGAGCAGTTCTTC

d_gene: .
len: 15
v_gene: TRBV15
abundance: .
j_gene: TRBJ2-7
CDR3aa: CATSRGSGITIEQYF
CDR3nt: TGTGCCACCAGCAGAGGTTCAGGTATAACAATCGAGCAGTACTTC

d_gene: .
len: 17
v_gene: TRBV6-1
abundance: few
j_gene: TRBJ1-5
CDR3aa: CASSEVEEHYSNQPQHF
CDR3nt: TGTGCCAGCAGTGAAGTCGAGGAGCATTATAGCAATCAGCCCCAGCATTTT

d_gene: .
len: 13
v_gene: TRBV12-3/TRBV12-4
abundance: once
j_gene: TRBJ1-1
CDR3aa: CASSPGGNTEAFF
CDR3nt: TGTGCCAGCAGCCCCGGGGGGAACACTGAAGCTTTCTTT

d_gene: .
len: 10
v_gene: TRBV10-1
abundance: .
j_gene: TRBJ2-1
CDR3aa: CAKRRNEQFF
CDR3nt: TGCGCCAAGAGGCGTAATGAGCAGTTCTTC

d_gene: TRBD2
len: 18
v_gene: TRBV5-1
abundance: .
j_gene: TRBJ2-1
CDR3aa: CASSLAWAASGNYNEQFF
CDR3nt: TGCGCCAGCAGCTTGGCATGGGCTGCTAGCGGGAACTACAATGAGCAGTTCTTC